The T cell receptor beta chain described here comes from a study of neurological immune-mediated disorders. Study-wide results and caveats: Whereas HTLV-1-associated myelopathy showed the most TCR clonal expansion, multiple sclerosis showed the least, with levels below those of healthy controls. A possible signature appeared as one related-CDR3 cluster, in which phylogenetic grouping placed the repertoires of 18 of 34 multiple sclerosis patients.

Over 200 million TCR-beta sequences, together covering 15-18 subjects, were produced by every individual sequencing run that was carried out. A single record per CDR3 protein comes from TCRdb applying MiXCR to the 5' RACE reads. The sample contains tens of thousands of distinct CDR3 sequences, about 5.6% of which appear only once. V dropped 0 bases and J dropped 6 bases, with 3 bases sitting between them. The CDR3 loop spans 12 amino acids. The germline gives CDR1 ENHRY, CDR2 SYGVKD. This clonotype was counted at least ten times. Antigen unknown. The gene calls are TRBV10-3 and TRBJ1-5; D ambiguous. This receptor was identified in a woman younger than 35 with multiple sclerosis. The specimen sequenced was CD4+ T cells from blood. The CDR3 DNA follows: TGTGCCATCAGTGAGTCTCTTCAGCCCCAGCATTTT. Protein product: CAISESLQPQHF.